The rows below give T cell receptor beta chains drawn from one sample of a study of shared clonotypes between healthy human individuals. Sequencing was performed with immunoSEQ multiplex PCR; in TCRdb, only in-frame clones are kept and a portion is missing. Of some 500,000 clones listed, roughly three quarters are singletons. Source material: PBMCs. The receptors derive from a woman between 35 and 50 years old in good health. Some clones in this sample may be carry-over from other donors' samples. Each CDR3 is given with its conserved first and last residue. A D gene is named only where the DNA matches it firmly. A clone size is listed for some rows: how often the clone was seen (once, few, many), or a class if it is expanded.

j_gene | abundance | d_gene | v_gene | CDR3nt | CDR3aa
TRBJ1-1 | - | TRBD1 | TRBV7-6 | TGTGCCAGCAGCCCATTAACAGGGGGATACACTGAAGCTTTCTTT | CASSPLTGGYTEAFF
TRBJ1-1 | - | - | TRBV9 | TGTGCCAGCAGCGTAGGTGGGGGGGCTGACACCACTGAAGCTTTCTTT | CASSVGGGADTTEAFF
TRBJ2-7 | - | - | TRBV27 | TGTGCCAGCAGTTCCGGAGGGGGCTACGAGCAGTACTTC | CASSSGGGYEQYF
TRBJ2-1 | - | - | TRBV2 | TGTGCCAGCAGTGGAGTAGTCGCGCAGTTCTTC | CASSGVVAQFF
TRBJ1-2 | - | - | TRBV6-5 | TGTGCCAGCAGCCAGGGTGGTGGCTACACCTTC | CASSQGGGYTF
TRBJ1-2 | - | - | TRBV27 | TGTGCCAGCAGAACTACCGGGACTTCTCGCTACCTCTATGGCTACACCTTC | CASRTTGTSRYLYGYTF
TRBJ1-1 | - | - | TRBV20-1 | TGCAGTGCCCCCAGTGGCGTTGAAGCTTTCTTT | CSAPSGVEAFF
TRBJ1-1 | - | - | TRBV30 | TGTGCTCGTGACAGCGTACCTCCAAACACTGAAGCTTTCTTT | CARDSVPPNTEAFF
TRBJ1-2 | - | TRBD1 | TRBV2 | TGTGCCAGCAGGACTGGACAGGGGGCGGGTGGCTACACCTTC | CASRTGQGAGGYTF
TRBJ2-5 | - | TRBD2 | TRBV10-3 | TGTGCCATCAGTGGACTAGCGGAAGAGACCCAGTACTTC | CAISGLAEETQYF
TRBJ2-7 | - | TRBD2 | TRBV19 | TGTGCCAGTAAAGTATCGGCTAGCGGGAGATTTAACGAGCAGTACTTC | CASKVSASGRFNEQYF
TRBJ2-7 | - | - | TRBV6-6 | TGTGCCAGCAGGAAGGGCGACGAGCAGTACTTC | CASRKGDEQYF
TRBJ2-7 | few | - | TRBV5-1 | TGCGCCAGCAGCTTGGGCAGCACCTACGAGCAGTACTTC | CASSLGSTYEQYF
TRBJ1-2 | - | - | TRBV11-2 | TGTGCCAGCAGCTTCCTTAGGGAGACCGGGCATGGCTACACCTTC | CASSFLRETGHGYTF
TRBJ1-1 | - | - | TRBV4-1 | TGCGCCAGCACCCGAGGGCCCGCCTTCATGAACACTGAAGCTTTCTTT | CASTRGPAFMNTEAFF
TRBJ2-1 | - | - | TRBV14 | TGTGCCAGCAGCCAGTTTCTAATGGGTCCCTACAATGAGCAGTTCTTC | CASSQFLMGPYNEQFF
TRBJ2-6 | - | - | TRBV29-1 | TGCAGCGTCCAAGAAGGGGGGGCCAACGTCCTGACTTTC | CSVQEGGANVLTF